This paragraph covers one T cell receptor (beta chain) sequence. It lacks a known antigen. No qualities accompany the bases; no much larger clone lies one base away. These data are taken from a study of blood T cell repertoires in COVID-19 (TCRdb year 2020). About the study as a whole: Samples covering the acute and convalescent phases of COVID-19 were provided by collaborators in the United States, Italy and Spain. A de-identified subject ID, COVID-19 status, age in years and sex were almost always included in the sample metadata. The samples were drawn from the first 160 participants of the ongoing ImmuneRACE study and from some 1,300 subjects provided by 6 global collaborators. The dataset comprised deeply sampled blood TCRbeta repertoires from subjects exposed to, actively infected with, or recovered from COVID-19. The prospective study material was composed of cDNA or gDNA derived from T cells, B-cell-depleted T cells, or PBMCs. HLA class I and class II types, where available, came from metadata supplied by the sample provider rather than from assay-based typing. The repertoires were made available in a free public database intended to serve as a resource for research on the immune response to SARS-CoV-2.

The CDR3 starts with the cysteine, ends with the phenylalanine, and has 14 residues. The read is trimmed to its CDR3 DNA, 42 bases read in frame from base 1. V and J are truncated by 2 bases and 8 bases respectively, leaving an intervening sequence of 15 bases. As encoded in the germline V gene, CDR1 is MGHRA while CDR2 is YSYEKL. At one collaborating source in Seattle, patients were enrolled during active infection and were followed longitudinally through the course of disease. Each collaborating institution followed its own protocols to collect whole blood in K2EDTA tubes. For TCRbeta analysis, collaborators shipped samples in one of three forms: frozen whole blood, isolated PBMCs, or DNA extracted from either of those sample types. On the study overall, not on this receptor specifically: How much clinical and demographic metadata was included differed by source and by participant, and the metadata was provided uncurated.

TCRbeta CDR3 regions were amplified from genomic DNA using the immunoSEQ Assay, a bias-controlled multiplex PCR. As for the authors' bioinformatics: Nucleated cell counts per sample were estimated from amplification of reference gene primers within the assay. To quantify the absolute abundance of each unique TCRbeta CDR3 rearrangement, sequence reads were collapsed and filtered. Productive Simpson clonality was computed per sample as the square root of Simpson's diversity index over productive rearrangements. Sourced from immuneACCESS, this table was stored by TCRdb with only in-frame sequences that have V and J called. A share of the clones is absent; for the studies checked, an unresolved V gene accounts for under half, and the remainder has no known explanation. V and J calls plus clone size are reproduced from that table; the DNA served to infer D and trimming. The table for this sample lists roughly 150,000 clones; 90% to 95% of them were counted only once. Clones ranked in the top ten supply about 2% of the sample.

The chain joins TRBV4-1 to TRBJ1-1; the D gene is possibly TRBD1, with 6 bases matching. The receptor was isolated from a woman between 55 and 75 years old with COVID-19, enrolled during active disease. Sequencing was done on a sample of peripheral blood. Here the CDR3 is given as CASSQKRGGLEAFF. The sequence in DNA is TGCGCCAGCAGCCAAAAAAGGGGGGGGTTAGAAGCTTTCTTT.